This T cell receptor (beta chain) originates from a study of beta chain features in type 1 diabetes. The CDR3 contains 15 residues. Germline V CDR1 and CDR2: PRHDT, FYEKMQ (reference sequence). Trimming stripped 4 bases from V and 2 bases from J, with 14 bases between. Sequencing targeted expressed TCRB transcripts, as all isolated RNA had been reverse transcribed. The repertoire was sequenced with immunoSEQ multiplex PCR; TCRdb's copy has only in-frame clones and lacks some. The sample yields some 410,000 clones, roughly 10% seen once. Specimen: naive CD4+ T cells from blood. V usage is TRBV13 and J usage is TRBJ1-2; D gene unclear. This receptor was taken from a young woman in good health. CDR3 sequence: CASSSRRTRNYGYTF. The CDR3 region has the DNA TGTGCCAGCAGCTCTAGACGGACGAGGAACTATGGCTACACCTTC.